One and the same sample provided the 14 T cell receptor beta chains below, sequenced in a study of shared clonotypes between healthy human individuals. Some clones are missing from TCRdb's copy, which holds only in-frame ones; the method was immunoSEQ multiplex PCR. The sample contains a few million clones, 90% to 95% of which appear only once. The sample comprised naive CD4+ T cells sorted from blood. Subset given: CD45RA+ positively selected. These receptors originate from a man younger than 30 in good health.

This chain uses TRBV5-1 with TRBJ2-1; D tentatively reads TRBD1 or TRBD2 (5 bases each). V lost 3 bases and J lost 6, with 13 bases in between. The length of the CDR3 is 14 residues. Germline CDR1 and CDR2: SGHRS and YFSETQ. This CDR3 is CASSYSGTTNEQFF. CDR3 DNA sequence: TGCGCCAGCAGCTATTCCGGGACGACCAATGAGCAGTTCTTC. Filled out from reference TRBV5-1 and TRBJ2-1, the complete variable domain reads KAGVTQTPRYLIKTRGQQVTLSCSPISGHRSVSWYQQTPGQGLQFLFEYFSETQRNKGNFPGRFSGRQFSNSRSEMNVSTLELGDSALYLCASSYSGTTNEQFFGPGTRLTVL.

The chain has TRBV5-1 and TRBJ2-3; 9 bases map to TRBD2. Germline lookup yields CDR1 SGHRS and CDR2 YFSETQ. J gave up 4 bases and V 6 bases, and 6 bases lay outside the gene matches. This CDR3 is built from 14 residues. Here the CDR3 DNA reads TGCGCCAGCAAACAGCGGGAGGCCGCAGATACGCAGTATTTT. As protein: CASKQREAADTQYF.

V is TRBV7-3 and J is TRBJ2-1, with D tentatively TRBD1 or TRBD2 (5 bases each). The CDR3 totals 14 residues. CDR1 SGHTA and CDR2 FQGTGA come from the germline V gene. Deletions cut 3 bases from V and 9 bases from J, with 15 bases between. The CDR3 DNA reads TGTGCCAGCAGCTTGGGACGCGAATCGGTTGAGCAGTTCTTC. Translating it yields CASSLGRESVEQFF. The full variable domain, completed using reference TRBV7-3 and TRBJ2-1, is GAGVSQTPSNKVTEKGKYVELRCDPISGHTALYWYRQSLGQGPEFLIYFQGTGAADDSGLPNDRFFAVRPEGSVSTLKIQRTERGDSAVYLCASSLGRESVEQFFGPGTRLTVL.

This rearrangement joins TRBV27 to TRBJ2-7; TRBD2 matches 11 bases. V lost 3 bases to trimming and J lost 0 bases; unmatched junction nucleotides: 10. This CDR3 has 18 residues. Germline CDR1 and CDR2: MNHEY and SMNVEV (reference sequence). The CDR3 protein is CASSLSSGRARLSYEQYF. The CDR3 coding sequence is TGTGCCAGCAGTTTGAGTAGCGGGAGGGCCCGACTCTCCTACGAGCAGTACTTC.

The J gene is TRBJ1-4, the V gene TRBV6-6; tentatively, D is TRBD1 (5 bases). Germline CDR1 and CDR2: MNHNY and SVGAGI (reference sequence). CDR3 length equals 15 residues. Trimming pared 6 bases from V and 3 bases from J, leaving 14 bases between. As DNA, the CDR3 is TGTGCCAGCAGAATGGGGTGGGGGTCTAATGAAAAACTGTTTTTT. Translation: CASRMGWGSNEKLFF.

The rearrangement joins TRBV27 to TRBJ1-6; no clear D. CDR1 is MNHEY and CDR2 is SMNVEV in the germline V gene (reference sequence). Trimming removed 1 base from V and 7 bases from J, with 11 bases in between. This CDR3 is built from 15 residues. The chain's CDR3 is CASSLYPRANSPLHF. CDR3 coding DNA: TGTGCCAGCAGTTTATACCCCCGGGCGAATTCACCCCTCCACTTT.

This sequence joins TRBV6-6 and TRBJ2-7; D gene uncertain. The V gene's germline CDR1 is MNHNY and CDR2 SVGAGI (reference sequence). Trimming took off 2 bases at V and 2 bases at J, with 10 bases between the two ends. The CDR3 sequence is 14 residues long. The CDR3 DNA reads as TGTGCCAGCAGTTACCCCACTGAAACCTACGAGCAGTACTTC. Its protein is CASSYPTETYEQYF.

This chain links TRBV6-1 with TRBJ1-1; D remains unclear. Germline V CDR1 and CDR2: MNHNS, SASEGT. V shed 11 bases and J shed 1 base, with 17 bases lying between them. The CDR3 is made up of 14 amino acids. The CDR3 DNA follows: TGTGCCGGAGATCTCAAAGGGCCGAACACTGAAGCTTTCTTT. Translating it yields CAGDLKGPNTEAFF.

This sequence joins TRBV25-1 and TRBJ2-1, with 8 bases fitting TRBD2. This CDR3 has 14 amino acids. Germline CDR1 reads MGHDK; CDR2 reads SYGVNS. The trim removed 6 bases at V and 5 bases at J, leaving 6 bases unmatched. The CDR3 region is CASRERGIHNEQFF. The CDR3 DNA reads as TGTGCCAGCAGAGAGCGGGGGATCCACAATGAGCAGTTCTTC. Looking up the rest from reference TRBV25-1 and TRBJ2-1 gives the full variable domain: EADIYQTPRYLVIGTGKKITLECSQTMGHDKMYWYQQDPGMELHLIHYSYGVNSTEKGDLSSESTVSRIRTEHFPLTLESARPSHTSQYLCASRERGIHNEQFFGPGTRLTVL.

The V call is TRBV4-3, the J call TRBJ2-3; 10 bases are a match to TRBD2. Per germline, CDR1 LGHNA and CDR2 YSLEER. This CDR3 region has 19 residues. V shed 2 bases, J shed 0 bases, and the junction held 11 bases outside the gene matches. As DNA, the CDR3 is TGCGCCAGCAGCCAATCACGCGGACGGACTAGCGGAAGCACAGATACGCAGTATTTT. It encodes CASSQSRGRTSGSTDTQYF.

This chain links TRBV4-1 with TRBJ2-3; 7 bases map to TRBD2. Trimming at V came to 4 bases and at J to 1 base, leaving 14 bases not matched to a gene. The CDR3 is made up of 18 amino acids. Germline V CDR1 and CDR2: MGHRA, YSYEKL. CDR3 protein: CASSLGPGLPRGTDTQYF. In DNA, the CDR3 is TGCGCCAGCAGCCTCGGGCCGGGACTACCGAGGGGCACAGATACGCAGTATTTT.

J is TRBJ2-1 and V is TRBV10-3; the match to TRBD2 covers 12 bases. Germline CDR1 is ENHRY and CDR2 is SYGVKD. The CDR3 length is 16 residues. V gave up 6 bases and J gave up 0 bases; unmatched junction bases: 3. DNA for the CDR3: TGTGCCATCAGCCAGACTAGCGGGAGCTCCTACAATGAGCAGTTCTTC. Translated: CAISQTSGSSYNEQFF.

The J gene is TRBJ2-5, the V gene TRBV11-2; 9 bases line up with TRBD2. The CDR3 loop spans 15 amino acids. Trimming at V came to 5 bases and at J to 2 bases, leaving 6 bases not matched to a gene. CDR1 is SGHAT, CDR2 FQNNGV, per germline. The CDR3 DNA follows: TGTGCCAGCAGCCTTAGCGGGGGCCAACAAGAGACCCAGTACTTC. As protein: CASSLSGGQQETQYF.

The chain uses TRBV5-6 and TRBJ2-1; D may be TRBD1 or TRBD2 (5 bases each). The CDR3 has 13 amino acids. CDR1 SGHDT and CDR2 YYEEEE come from the germline V gene. V lost 3 bases to trimming and J lost 6 bases, with 10 bases between them. CDR3 DNA: TGTGCCAGCAGCTGGGGGAGTTTCAATGAGCAGTTCTTC. Encoded protein: CASSWGSFNEQFF.